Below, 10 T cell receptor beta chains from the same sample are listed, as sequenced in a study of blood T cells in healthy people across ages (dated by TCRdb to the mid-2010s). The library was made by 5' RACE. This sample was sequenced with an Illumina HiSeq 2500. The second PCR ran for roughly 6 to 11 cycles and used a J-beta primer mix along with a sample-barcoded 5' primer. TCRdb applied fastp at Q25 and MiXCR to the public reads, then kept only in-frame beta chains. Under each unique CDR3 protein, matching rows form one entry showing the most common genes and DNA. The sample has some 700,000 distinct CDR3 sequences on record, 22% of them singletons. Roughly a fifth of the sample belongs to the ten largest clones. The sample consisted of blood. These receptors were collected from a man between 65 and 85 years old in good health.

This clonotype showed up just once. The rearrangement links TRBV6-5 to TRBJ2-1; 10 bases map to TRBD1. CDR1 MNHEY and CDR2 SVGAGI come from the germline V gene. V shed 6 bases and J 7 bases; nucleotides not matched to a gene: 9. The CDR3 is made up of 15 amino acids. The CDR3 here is CASRTDRGQGNEQFF. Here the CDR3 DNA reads TGTGCCAGCAGAACAGACAGGGGGCAGGGGAATGAGCAGTTCTTC.

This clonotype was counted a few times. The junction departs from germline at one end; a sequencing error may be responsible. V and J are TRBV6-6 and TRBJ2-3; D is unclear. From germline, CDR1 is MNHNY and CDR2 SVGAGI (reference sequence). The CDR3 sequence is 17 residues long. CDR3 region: CASGYSGRLKHTDTQYF. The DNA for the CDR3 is TGTGCCAGCGGTTACTCTGGCCGGCTAAAGCATACAGATACGCAGTATTTT.

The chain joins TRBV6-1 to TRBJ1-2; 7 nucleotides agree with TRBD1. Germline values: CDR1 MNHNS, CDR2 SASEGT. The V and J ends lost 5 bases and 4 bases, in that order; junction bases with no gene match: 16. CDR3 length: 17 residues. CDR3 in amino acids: CASSKSDRRSGGYGYTF. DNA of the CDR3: TGTGCCAGCAGTAAATCGGACAGGAGGAGTGGGGGCTATGGCTACACCTTC.

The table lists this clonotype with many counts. The CDR3 DNA reads TGTGCCAGCAGCCTACAGGGGGCGCGGGAGCAGTACTTC. It encodes CASSLQGAREQYF. J is TRBJ2-7 and V is TRBV3-1; 9 nucleotides align to TRBD1. The V gene's germline CDR1 is LGHDT and CDR2 YNNKEL (reference sequence). This CDR3 contains 13 residues. J gave up 7 bases and V 4 bases, and 5 bases lay outside the gene matches.

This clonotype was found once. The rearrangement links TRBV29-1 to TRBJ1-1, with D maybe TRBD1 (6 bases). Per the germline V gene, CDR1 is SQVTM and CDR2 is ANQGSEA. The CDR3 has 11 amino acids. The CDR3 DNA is TGCAGAGCCATCATACAGGGTGAAGCTTTCTTT. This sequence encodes CRAIIQGEAFF.

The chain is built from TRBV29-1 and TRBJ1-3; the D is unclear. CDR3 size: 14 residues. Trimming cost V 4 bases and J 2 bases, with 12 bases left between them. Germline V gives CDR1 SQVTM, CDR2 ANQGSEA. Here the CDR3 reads CSVAGQSTGNTIYF. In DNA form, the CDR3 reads TGCAGCGTTGCCGGTCAATCTACTGGAAACACCATATATTTT.

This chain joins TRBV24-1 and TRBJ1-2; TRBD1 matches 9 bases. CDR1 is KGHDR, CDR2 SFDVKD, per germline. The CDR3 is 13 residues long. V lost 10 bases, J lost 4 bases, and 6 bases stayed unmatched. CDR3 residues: CATGQGGTYGYTF. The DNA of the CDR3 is TGTGCCACGGGACAGGGAGGAACCTATGGCTACACCTTC.

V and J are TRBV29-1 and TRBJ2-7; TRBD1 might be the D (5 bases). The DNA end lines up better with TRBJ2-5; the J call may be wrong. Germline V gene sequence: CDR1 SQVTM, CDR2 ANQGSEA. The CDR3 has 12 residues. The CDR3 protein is CSAQTESKTQYF. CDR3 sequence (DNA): TGCAGCGCCCAGACAGAGTCTAAGACCCAGTACTTC.

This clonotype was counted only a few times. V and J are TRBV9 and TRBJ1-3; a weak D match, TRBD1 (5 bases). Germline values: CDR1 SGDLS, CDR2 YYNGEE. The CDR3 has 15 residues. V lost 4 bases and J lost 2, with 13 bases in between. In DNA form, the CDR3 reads TGTGCCAGCAGCCGGCAGGGATCCCCTGGAAACACCATATATTTT. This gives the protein CASSRQGSPGNTIYF.

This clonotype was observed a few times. CDR3 residues: CSAIGWRGSYEQYF. In DNA form, the CDR3 reads TGCAGTGCTATTGGGTGGAGGGGCTCCTACGAGCAGTACTTC. This chain uses TRBV20-1 with TRBJ2-1, with a possible D match to TRBD2 (6 bases). Matching the DNA end better, TRBJ2-7 makes the J call doubtful. Germline V gene lookup returns CDR1 DFQATT and CDR2 SNEGSKA (reference sequence). This CDR3 comprises 14 residues.